This record looks at one T cell receptor (beta chain) sequence and its context. This clonotype appeared a few times. The target of this receptor is not known. Per-base quality was not reported, and no clone a single base away is much larger than it. This specimen comes from a study of response to subunit inactivated influenza vaccine (dated by TCRdb to between 2018 and 2020). About the study as a whole: Deep quantitative T cell receptor repertoire profiling was used in the study to track responses to a trivalent subunit inactivated influenza vaccine. Overall study results and their limits: The authors proposed that each seasonal influenza vaccination may bring in only a limited number of new T cells.

As encoded in the germline V gene (reference sequence), CDR1 is DFQATT while CDR2 is SNEGSKA. Taken from cysteine to phenylalanine, the CDR3 has 14 residues. This entry keeps only the CDR3 DNA: 42 bases, framed from base 1. V is cut back by 6 bases and J by 2 bases, with 6 bases in the junction unmatched. The library was made by RT-PCR. This sample was sequenced with an Illumina HiSeq 2500. TCRdb reprocessing: public reads trimmed at Q25 with fastp, clones called with MiXCR, in-frame beta chains kept. Records with the same CDR3 protein are collapsed into one entry carrying the most frequent genes and DNA. The sample table holds fewer than 550,000 distinct CDR3 sequences, of which about 25% were seen once. 1.9% of the sample is held by the ten biggest clonotypes.

Here the chain combines TRBV20-1 and TRBJ2-7, with 11 central nucleotides matching TRBD2. The receptor's source is a man aged 50 to 60 who received an inactivated influenza vaccine. Donor details come from another sample of the same person, matched by shared clones. The sequenced sample was CD4+ T cells sorted from PBMCs, obtained 5 days after vaccination. The CDR3 is CSALGLAVTYEQYF. The bases read TGCAGTGCCCTGGGACTAGCGGTGACCTACGAGCAGTACTTC.